This T cell receptor (beta chain) was found in a study of OX40 agonist ivuxolimab in advanced cancers. This clone showed up just a few times. The germline gives CDR1 SGHRS, CDR2 YFSETQ. This CDR3 comprises 15 residues. Losses at the gene ends were 0 bases for V and 7 bases for J; bases not matched to a gene: 2. The data were produced by immunoSEQ multiplex PCR, yet TCRdb's version contains in-frame clones alone and is incomplete. This table holds 45,000 to 65,000 clones, 79% found once. The chain recombines TRBV5-1 with TRBJ1-6; 9 nucleotides line up with TRBD1. The clonotype originates from an adult with an advanced solid tumor such as melanoma, head and neck, liver or kidney cancer. The source was CD4+ or CD8+ T cells sorted from blood, collected in a trial of the OX40 agonist ivuxolimab. In nucleotides, the CDR3 is TGCGCCAGCAGCTTGGGGGACAGGGAGAATTCACCCCTCCACTTT. This sequence encodes CASSLGDRENSPLHF.